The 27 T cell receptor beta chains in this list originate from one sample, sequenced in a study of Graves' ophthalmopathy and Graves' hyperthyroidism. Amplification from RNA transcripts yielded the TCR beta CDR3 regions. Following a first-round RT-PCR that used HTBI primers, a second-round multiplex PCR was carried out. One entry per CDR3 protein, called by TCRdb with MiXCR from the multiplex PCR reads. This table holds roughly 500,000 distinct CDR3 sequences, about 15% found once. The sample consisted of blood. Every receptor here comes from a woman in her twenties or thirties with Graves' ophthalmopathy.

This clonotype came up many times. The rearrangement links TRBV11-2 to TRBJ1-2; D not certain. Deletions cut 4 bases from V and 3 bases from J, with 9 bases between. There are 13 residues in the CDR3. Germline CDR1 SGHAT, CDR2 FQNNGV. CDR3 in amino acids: CASSSLFYYGYTF. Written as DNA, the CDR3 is TGTGCCAGCAGCTCCCTATTCTACTATGGCTACACCTTC.

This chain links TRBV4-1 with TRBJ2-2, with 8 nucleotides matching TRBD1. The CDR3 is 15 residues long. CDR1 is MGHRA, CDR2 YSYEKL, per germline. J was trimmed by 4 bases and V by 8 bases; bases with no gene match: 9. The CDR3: CASCPGGLPTGELFF. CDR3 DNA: TGCGCCAGCTGTCCAGGGGGCCTACCCACCGGGGAGCTGTTTTTT.

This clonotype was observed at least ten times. DNA of the CDR3: TGCGCCAGCAGCCAGGTCGACAGGGGCGAGACCCAGTACTTC. It codes for CASSQVDRGETQYF. The chain combines TRBV4-1 with TRBJ2-5; 8 nucleotides match TRBD1. The V segment lost 3 bases and the J segment 5 bases; nucleotides outside the gene matches: 5. The CDR3 totals 14 residues. Germline-derived CDR1 and CDR2 are MGHRA and YSYEKL.

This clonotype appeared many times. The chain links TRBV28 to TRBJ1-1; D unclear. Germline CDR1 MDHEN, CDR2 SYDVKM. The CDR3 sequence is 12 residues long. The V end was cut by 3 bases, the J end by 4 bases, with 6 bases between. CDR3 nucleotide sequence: TGTGCCAGCAGTTTTGTTGCCACTGAAGCTTTCTTT. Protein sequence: CASSFVATEAFF.

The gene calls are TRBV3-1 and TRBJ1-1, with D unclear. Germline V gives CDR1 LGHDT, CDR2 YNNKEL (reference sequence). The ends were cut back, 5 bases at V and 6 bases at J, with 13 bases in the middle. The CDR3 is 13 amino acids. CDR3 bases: TGTGCCAGCAGCTCCAGCCAAAGGGCTGAAGCTTTCTTT. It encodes CASSSSQRAEAFF.

The DNA of the CDR3 is TGTGCCAGCAGTTCCGGTTTTAATAGCGGGCGAGAGCAGTACTTC. It codes for CASSSGFNSGREQYF. J is TRBJ2-7 and V is TRBV6-5; 7 positions match TRBD2. The CDR3 extends over 15 amino acids. The germline CDR1 and CDR2 sequences are MNHEY and SVGAGI. Unmatched junction bases numbered 13, after V lost 4 bases and J lost 7 bases.

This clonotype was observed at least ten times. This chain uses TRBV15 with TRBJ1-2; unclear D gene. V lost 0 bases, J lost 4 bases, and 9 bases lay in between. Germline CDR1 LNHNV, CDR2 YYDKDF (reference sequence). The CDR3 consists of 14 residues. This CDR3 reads CATSRDLEGYGYTF. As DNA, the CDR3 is TGTGCCACCAGCAGAGATTTGGAGGGCTATGGCTACACCTTC.

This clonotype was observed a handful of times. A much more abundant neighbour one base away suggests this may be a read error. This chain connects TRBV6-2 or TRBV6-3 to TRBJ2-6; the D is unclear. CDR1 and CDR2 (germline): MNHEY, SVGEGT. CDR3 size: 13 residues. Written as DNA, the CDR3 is TGTGACAGCACCCCGTCTGGGGCCAACGTCCTGACTTTC. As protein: CDSTPSGANVLTF.

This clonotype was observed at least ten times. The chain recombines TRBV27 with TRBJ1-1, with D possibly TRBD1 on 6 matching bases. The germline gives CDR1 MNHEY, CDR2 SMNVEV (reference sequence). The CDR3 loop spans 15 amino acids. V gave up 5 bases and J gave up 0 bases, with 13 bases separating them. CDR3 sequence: CASSAHRDLNTEAFF. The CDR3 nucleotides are TGTGCCAGCAGTGCCCACAGGGACTTGAACACTGAAGCTTTCTTT.

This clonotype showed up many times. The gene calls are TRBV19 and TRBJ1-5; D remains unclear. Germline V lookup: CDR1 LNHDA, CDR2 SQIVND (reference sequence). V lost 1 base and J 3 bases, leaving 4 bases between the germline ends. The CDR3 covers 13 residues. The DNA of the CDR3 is TGTGCCAGTAGTATAGCCGCCAATCAGCCCCAGCATTTT. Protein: CASSIAANQPQHF.

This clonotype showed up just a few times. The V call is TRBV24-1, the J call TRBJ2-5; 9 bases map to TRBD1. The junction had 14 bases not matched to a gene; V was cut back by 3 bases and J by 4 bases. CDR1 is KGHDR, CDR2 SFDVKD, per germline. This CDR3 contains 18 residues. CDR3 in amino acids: CATSDESGTGRRGETQYF. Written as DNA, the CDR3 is TGTGCCACCAGTGATGAATCCGGGACAGGGCGCCGGGGAGAGACCCAGTACTTC.

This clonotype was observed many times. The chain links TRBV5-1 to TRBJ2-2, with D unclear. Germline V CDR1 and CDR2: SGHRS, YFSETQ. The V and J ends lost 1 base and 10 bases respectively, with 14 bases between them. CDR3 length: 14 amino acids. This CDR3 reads CASSLNFHPEELFF. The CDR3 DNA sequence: TGCGCCAGCAGCTTGAACTTCCATCCGGAGGAGCTGTTTTTT.

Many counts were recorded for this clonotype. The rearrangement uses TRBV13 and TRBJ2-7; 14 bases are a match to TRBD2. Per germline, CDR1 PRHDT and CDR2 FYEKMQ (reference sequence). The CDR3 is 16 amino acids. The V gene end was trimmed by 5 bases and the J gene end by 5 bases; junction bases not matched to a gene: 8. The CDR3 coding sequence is TGTGCCAGCAGCAGTCTTGGGACTAGCGGGAGCCACGAGCAGTACTTC. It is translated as CASSSLGTSGSHEQYF.

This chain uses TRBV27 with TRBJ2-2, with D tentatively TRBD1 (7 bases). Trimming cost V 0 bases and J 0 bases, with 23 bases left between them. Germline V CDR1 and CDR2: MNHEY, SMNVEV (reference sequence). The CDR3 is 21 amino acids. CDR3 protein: CASSLSIGGRGTVANTGELFF. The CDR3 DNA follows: TGTGCCAGCAGTTTATCGATCGGGGGCCGGGGGACAGTCGCGAACACCGGGGAGCTGTTTTTT.

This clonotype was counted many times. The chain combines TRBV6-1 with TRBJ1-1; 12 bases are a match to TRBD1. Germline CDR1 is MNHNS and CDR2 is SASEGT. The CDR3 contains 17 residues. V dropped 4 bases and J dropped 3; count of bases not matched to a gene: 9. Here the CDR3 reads CASSVRDRGLSDTEAFF. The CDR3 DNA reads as TGTGCCAGCAGTGTCCGGGACAGGGGGCTATCGGACACTGAAGCTTTCTTT.

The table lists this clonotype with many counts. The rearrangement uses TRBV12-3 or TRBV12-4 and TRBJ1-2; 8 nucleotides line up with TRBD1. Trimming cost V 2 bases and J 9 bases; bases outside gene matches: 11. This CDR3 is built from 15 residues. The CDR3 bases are TGTGCCAGCAGTTTAATGCTCCGGGACAGGCTAAGCTACACCTTC. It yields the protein CASSLMLRDRLSYTF.

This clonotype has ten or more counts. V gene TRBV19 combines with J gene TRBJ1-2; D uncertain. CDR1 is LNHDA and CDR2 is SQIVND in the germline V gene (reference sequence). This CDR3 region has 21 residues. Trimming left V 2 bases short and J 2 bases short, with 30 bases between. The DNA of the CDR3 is TGTGCCAGTAGTATAATCCGGGCCCGAAACTATGGCTACACCCGAAACTATGGCTACACCTTC. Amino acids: CASSIIRARNYGYTRNYGYTF.

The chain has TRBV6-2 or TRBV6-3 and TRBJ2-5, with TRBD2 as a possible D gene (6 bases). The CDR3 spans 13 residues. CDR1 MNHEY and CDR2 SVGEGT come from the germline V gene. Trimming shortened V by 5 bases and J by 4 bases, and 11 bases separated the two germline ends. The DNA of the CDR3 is TGTGCCAGCAGTGGGGGGACGGGAGAGACCCAGTACTTC. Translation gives CASSGGTGETQYF.

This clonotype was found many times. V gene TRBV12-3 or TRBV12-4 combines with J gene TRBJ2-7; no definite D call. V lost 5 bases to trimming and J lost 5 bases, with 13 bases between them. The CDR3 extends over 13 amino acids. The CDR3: CASSLSHFDEQYF. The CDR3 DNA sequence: TGTGCCAGCAGTCTCTCCCATTTCGACGAGCAGTACTTC.

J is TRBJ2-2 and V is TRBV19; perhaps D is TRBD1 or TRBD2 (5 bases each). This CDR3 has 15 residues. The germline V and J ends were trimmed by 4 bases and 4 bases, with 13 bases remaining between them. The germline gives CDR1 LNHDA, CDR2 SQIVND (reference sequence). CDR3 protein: CASSRGVFFTGELFF. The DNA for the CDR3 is TGTGCCAGTAGTAGAGGGGTGTTTTTCACCGGGGAGCTGTTTTTT.

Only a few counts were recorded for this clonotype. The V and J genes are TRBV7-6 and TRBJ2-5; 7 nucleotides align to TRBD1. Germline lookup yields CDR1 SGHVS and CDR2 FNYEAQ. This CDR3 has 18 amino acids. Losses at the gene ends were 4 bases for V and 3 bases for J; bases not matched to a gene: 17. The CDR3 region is CASSSAATGARTKETQYF. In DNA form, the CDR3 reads TGTGCCAGCAGCTCAGCGGCCACAGGGGCAAGAACCAAAGAGACCCAGTACTTC.

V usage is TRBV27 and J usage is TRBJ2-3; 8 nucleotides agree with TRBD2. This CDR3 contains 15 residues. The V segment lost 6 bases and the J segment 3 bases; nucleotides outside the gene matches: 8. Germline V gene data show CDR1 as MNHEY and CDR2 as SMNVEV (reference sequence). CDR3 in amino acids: CASSTPGGGTDTQYF. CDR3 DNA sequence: TGTGCCAGCAGCACCCCGGGGGGGGGGACAGATACGCAGTATTTT.

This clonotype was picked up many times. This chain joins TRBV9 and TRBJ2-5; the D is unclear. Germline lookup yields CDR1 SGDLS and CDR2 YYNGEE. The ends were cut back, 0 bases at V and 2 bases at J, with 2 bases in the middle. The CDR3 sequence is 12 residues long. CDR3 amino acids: CASSVEQETQYF. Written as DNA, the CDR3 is TGTGCCAGCAGCGTAGAACAAGAGACCCAGTACTTC.

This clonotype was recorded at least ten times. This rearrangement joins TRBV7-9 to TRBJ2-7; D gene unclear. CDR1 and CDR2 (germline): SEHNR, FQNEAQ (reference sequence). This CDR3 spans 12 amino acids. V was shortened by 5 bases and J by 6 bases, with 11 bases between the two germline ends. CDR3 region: CASSPELGEQYF. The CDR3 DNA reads TGTGCCAGCAGCCCAGAACTGGGCGAGCAGTACTTC.

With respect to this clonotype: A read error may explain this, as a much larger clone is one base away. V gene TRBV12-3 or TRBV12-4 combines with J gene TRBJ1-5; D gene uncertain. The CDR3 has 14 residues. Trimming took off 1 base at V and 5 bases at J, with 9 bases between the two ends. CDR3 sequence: CASSLGVTHQPQHF. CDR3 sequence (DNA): TGTGCCAGCAGTTTAGGGGTCACTCATCAGCCCCAGCATTTT.

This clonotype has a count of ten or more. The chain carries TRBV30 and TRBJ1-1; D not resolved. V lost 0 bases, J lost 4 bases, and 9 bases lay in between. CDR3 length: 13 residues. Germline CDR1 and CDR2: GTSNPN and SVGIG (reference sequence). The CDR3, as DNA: TGTGCCTGGAGTGTGGAGGTTGTCACTGAAGCTTTCTTT. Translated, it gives CAWSVEVVTEAFF.

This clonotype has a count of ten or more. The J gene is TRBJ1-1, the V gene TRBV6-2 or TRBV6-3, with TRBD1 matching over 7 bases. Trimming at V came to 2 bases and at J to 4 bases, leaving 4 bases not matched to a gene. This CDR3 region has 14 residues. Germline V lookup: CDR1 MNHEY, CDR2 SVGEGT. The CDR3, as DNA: TGTGCCAGCAGTTACGGGGACAGTTCCACTGAAGCTTTCTTT. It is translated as CASSYGDSSTEAFF.